The rows below give T cell receptor beta chains drawn from one sample of a study of blood T cell repertoires in COVID-19. Assay: immunoSEQ multiplex PCR; the TCRdb copy retains only in-frame clones and omits some. The sample lists roughly 250,000 clones, about 89% occurring once. The sequenced sample consisted of peripheral blood. The receptors come from a man aged 25 to 40 with acute or convalescent COVID-19. CDR3s include the opening cysteine and the closing phenylalanine or tryptophan. The order of the fields is J gene, D gene, V gene, clone size, CDR3 protein, CDR3 DNA. The D gene is left open where the match is weak. Size is omitted from some rows. Given values are once, few, many or a class for expanded clones.

j_gene: TRBJ1-2; d_gene: .; v_gene: TRBV2; abundance: few; CDR3aa: CASSATQVNYGYTF; CDR3nt: TGTGCCAGCAGTGCCACACAGGTTAACTATGGCTACACCTTC
j_gene: TRBJ1-2; d_gene: .; v_gene: TRBV4-1; abundance: .; CDR3aa: CASSPQWYGANYGYTF; CDR3nt: TGCGCCAGCAGCCCCCAATGGTACGGTGCCAACTATGGCTACACCTTC
j_gene: TRBJ2-3; d_gene: TRBD2; v_gene: TRBV5-1; abundance: .; CDR3aa: CASQAQASGRTDTQYF; CDR3nt: TGCGCCAGCCAAGCCCAGGCTAGCGGACGCACAGATACGCAGTATTTT
j_gene: TRBJ1-2; d_gene: .; v_gene: TRBV9; abundance: .; CDR3aa: CASSVTALGEGYTF; CDR3nt: TGTGCCAGCAGCGTAACGGCCCTCGGAGAAGGCTACACCTTC
j_gene: TRBJ2-1; d_gene: TRBD2; v_gene: TRBV3-1/TRBV3-2; abundance: .; CDR3aa: CASSQAGRGSYNEQFF; CDR3nt: TGTGCCAGCAGCCAAGCAGGGAGGGGCTCCTACAATGAGCAGTTCTTC
j_gene: TRBJ1-1; d_gene: .; v_gene: TRBV7-9; abundance: few; CDR3aa: CASSLPTGRGAEAFF; CDR3nt: TGTGCCAGCAGCTTACCTACAGGGAGAGGAGCCGAAGCTTTCTTT
j_gene: TRBJ1-1; d_gene: .; v_gene: TRBV6-2/TRBV6-3; abundance: once; CDR3aa: CASSRRDGGFNEAFF; CDR3nt: TGTGCCAGCAGTCGGAGGGACGGTGGGTTCAATGAAGCTTTCTTT
j_gene: TRBJ2-3; d_gene: TRBD2; v_gene: TRBV2; abundance: .; CDR3aa: CASSGGGGADTQYF; CDR3nt: TGTGCCAGCAGCGGAGGTGGGGGGGCAGATACGCAGTATTTT
j_gene: TRBJ2-3; d_gene: .; v_gene: TRBV29-1; abundance: .; CDR3aa: CSVRNERRTTDTQYF; CDR3nt: TGCAGCGTTAGAAACGAGCGGCGGACCACAGATACGCAGTATTTT
j_gene: TRBJ1-3; d_gene: TRBD1; v_gene: TRBV10-1; abundance: few; CDR3aa: CASNRPFTGDYSGNTIYF; CDR3nt: TGCGCCAGCAACAGACCCTTTACAGGGGATTACTCTGGAAACACCATATATTTT
j_gene: TRBJ1-1; d_gene: .; v_gene: TRBV7-9; abundance: .; CDR3aa: CAAGRGERTEAFF; CDR3nt: TGTGCCGCGGGGAGGGGGGAGCGCACTGAAGCTTTCTTT
j_gene: TRBJ2-1; d_gene: TRBD1; v_gene: TRBV4-1; abundance: .; CDR3aa: CASTSDRDEQFF; CDR3nt: TGCGCCAGCACCTCCGACAGGGATGAGCAGTTCTTC
j_gene: TRBJ2-2; d_gene: TRBD1; v_gene: TRBV9; abundance: .; CDR3aa: CASSGGGQEFF; CDR3nt: TGTGCCAGCAGCGGAGGGGGACAGGAGTTTTTT
j_gene: TRBJ2-5; d_gene: .; v_gene: TRBV6-6; abundance: few; CDR3aa: CASSYRRAETQYF; CDR3nt: TGTGCCAGCAGTTACCGGAGGGCAGAGACCCAGTACTTC
j_gene: TRBJ2-5; d_gene: .; v_gene: TRBV5-1; abundance: .; CDR3aa: CASSLAMETQYF; CDR3nt: TGCGCCAGCAGCTTGGCAATGGAGACCCAGTACTTC
j_gene: TRBJ1-3; d_gene: TRBD1; v_gene: TRBV28; abundance: .; CDR3aa: CASSTGQGYGNTIYF; CDR3nt: TGTGCCAGCAGTACGGGACAGGGTTATGGAAACACCATATATTTT
j_gene: TRBJ2-3; d_gene: TRBD2; v_gene: TRBV28; abundance: .; CDR3aa: CASSRWGGRGTDTQYF; CDR3nt: TGTGCCAGCAGCCGCTGGGGCGGGAGAGGCACAGATACGCAGTATTTT
j_gene: TRBJ1-1; d_gene: .; v_gene: TRBV7-3; abundance: .; CDR3aa: CASRDHRVFSNTEAFF; CDR3nt: TGTGCCAGCAGGGACCACAGGGTCTTTTCGAACACTGAAGCTTTCTTT